The TCR beta chain under discussion was sequenced for a study of T-cell memory formation after mild COVID-19. TCRdb reprocessed the 5' RACE reads with MiXCR, giving one entry per CDR3 protein. The sample has 300,000 or so distinct CDR3 sequences, 15% to 20% seen once. Concerning this clonotype: The antigen is unknown.

The CDR3 covers 16 residues. The germline V and J ends were trimmed by 4 bases and 0 bases, with 10 bases remaining between them. Germline V gives CDR1 LNHDA, CDR2 SQIVND (reference sequence). Overall study results and limits: CD8+ contracting clones occupied EMRA, while CD4+ ones occupied mainly CM and EM.

V and J are TRBV19 and TRBJ2-6, with D perhaps TRBD1 (6 bases). The sequence came from a man aged 18 to 29 who had mild COVID-19 (a few samples of this study predate the infection). Cell type and time point are not known. The source material was PBMCs or a T cell subset sorted from them (not recorded which). Written as DNA, the CDR3 is TGTGCCAGTAGTACCGGACAGACCTCTGGGGCCAACGTCCTGACTTTC. Amino acid sequence: CASSTGQTSGANVLTF. Complete variable domain (other parts from reference TRBV19 and TRBJ2-6): DGGITQSPKYLFRKEGQNVTLSCEQNLNHDAMYWYRQDPGQGLRLIYYSQIVNDFQKGDIAEGYSVSREKKESFPLTVTSAQKNPTAFYLCASSTGQTSGANVLTFGAGSRLTVL.